This T cell receptor beta chain was sequenced in a study of T-cell reconstitution after alpha-beta-depleted transplantation in children. A library of TCRbeta sequences, prepared with unique molecular identifiers, was generated. TCRdb reprocessed the PCR reads with MiXCR, giving one entry per CDR3 protein. This sample has about 610,000 distinct CDR3 sequences, with over 9.5% found just once. Many counts were recorded for this clonotype. This CDR3 has 13 residues. CDR1 is SQVTM and CDR2 is ANQGSEA in the germline V gene. The V end was cut by 8 bases, the J end by 2 bases, with 15 bases between. The receptor comes from a human donor who donated a stem cell graft to a child with acute myeloid leukemia. The sample consisted of PBMCs from the stem cell graft donor, taken from the stem cell graft. This sequence joins TRBV29-1 and TRBJ1-1, with D maybe TRBD1 (6 bases). DNA of the CDR3: TGCAGCTCAAGCAGGGGAGATAACACTGAAGCTTTCTTT. Translation gives CSSSRGDNTEAFF. Complete variable domain (other parts from reference TRBV29-1 and TRBJ1-1): SAVISQKPSRDICQRGTSLTIQCQVDSQVTMMFWYRQQPGQSLTLIATANQGSEATYESGFVIDKFPISRPNLTFSTLTVSNMSPEDSSIYLCSSSRGDNTEAFFGQGTRLTVV.